A selection of T cell receptor beta chains follows, all from one sample in a study of T cells in Graves' hyperthyroidism and ophthalmopathy. One entry per CDR3 protein results from TCRdb running MiXCR on the multiplex PCR reads. The sample holds about 380,000 distinct CDR3 sequences, 15% to 20% seen once. The sequencing input was blood. Receptors originate from a man younger than 35 with Graves' ophthalmopathy. CDR3s include the opening cysteine and the closing phenylalanine or tryptophan. Each record gives: clone size, D gene, J gene, V gene, CDR3 protein, CDR3 DNA. A D gene is named only where the DNA matches it firmly. Clone size is stated in some rows and not others, as once, few, many or a class when expanded.

abundance: many
d_gene: NA
j_gene: TRBJ2-2
v_gene: TRBV5-5
CDR3aa: CASSLTNTGELFF
CDR3nt: TGTGCCAGCAGCTTGACGAACACCGGGGAGCTGTTTTTT

abundance: many
d_gene: NA
j_gene: TRBJ1-5
v_gene: TRBV2
CDR3aa: CASSDGSIRDQPQHF
CDR3nt: TGTGCCAGCAGTGACGGCAGTATTAGGGATCAGCCCCAGCATTTT

abundance: few
d_gene: TRBD1
j_gene: TRBJ1-5
v_gene: TRBV29-1
CDR3aa: CSVRDSLDQPQHF
CDR3nt: TGCAGCGTTCGGGACAGCTTAGATCAGCCCCAGCATTTT

abundance: few
d_gene: NA
j_gene: TRBJ2-2
v_gene: TRBV29-1
CDR3aa: CSVDSYGELFF
CDR3nt: TGCAGCGTTGACAGTTACGGGGAGCTGTTTTTT

abundance: NA
d_gene: NA
j_gene: TRBJ1-2
v_gene: TRBV27
CDR3aa: CASSRGTSLGGYTF
CDR3nt: TGTGCCAGCAGTCGGGGGACTTCCTTAGGGGGCTACACCTTC

abundance: few
d_gene: NA
j_gene: TRBJ2-6
v_gene: TRBV7-2
CDR3aa: CASSSQSSGGGANVLTF
CDR3nt: TGTGCCAGCAGCTCCCAATCGTCGGGTGGTGGGGCCAACGTCCTGACTTTC

abundance: NA
d_gene: TRBD1
j_gene: TRBJ1-2
v_gene: TRBV24-1
CDR3aa: CATSRTGNYGYTF
CDR3nt: TGTGCCACCAGCCGGACAGGGAACTATGGCTACACCTTC

abundance: few
d_gene: NA
j_gene: TRBJ1-6
v_gene: TRBV6-5
CDR3aa: CASSYSSWGYPLHF
CDR3nt: TGTGCCAGCAGTTACTCGAGTTGGGGGTACCCCCTCCACTTT

abundance: few
d_gene: NA
j_gene: TRBJ1-5
v_gene: TRBV6-1
CDR3aa: CASSDPGIGDNQPQHF
CDR3nt: TGTGCCAGCAGTGATCCCGGAATCGGAGACAATCAGCCCCAGCATTTT

abundance: NA
d_gene: NA
j_gene: TRBJ2-5
v_gene: TRBV5-5
CDR3aa: CASSLAGGPYQETQYF
CDR3nt: TGTGCCAGCAGCTTGGCCGGGGGGCCGTACCAAGAGACCCAGTACTTC

abundance: few
d_gene: NA
j_gene: TRBJ2-3
v_gene: TRBV11-2
CDR3aa: CASSLGGSTLSTDTQYF
CDR3nt: TGTGCCAGCAGCTTAGGAGGCAGTACTCTTAGCACAGATACGCAGTATTTT

abundance: few
d_gene: NA
j_gene: TRBJ1-2
v_gene: TRBV4-1
CDR3aa: CASSLTNGLFNYGYTF
CDR3nt: TGCGCCAGCAGCCTTACAAATGGGTTATTTAACTATGGCTACACCTTC

abundance: NA
d_gene: TRBD2
j_gene: TRBJ2-1
v_gene: TRBV6-6
CDR3aa: CASSYSRTSGGDYNEQFF
CDR3nt: TGTGCCAGCAGTTACTCCAGGACTAGCGGGGGGGATTACAATGAGCAGTTCTTC

abundance: NA
d_gene: TRBD1
j_gene: TRBJ2-7
v_gene: TRBV19
CDR3aa: CASSAPGQGRNEQYF
CDR3nt: TGTGCCAGTAGTGCTCCGGGACAGGGGAGAAACGAGCAGTACTTC

abundance: NA
d_gene: TRBD1
j_gene: TRBJ2-1
v_gene: TRBV11-1
CDR3aa: CASSDPGGSYNEQFF
CDR3nt: TGTGCCAGCAGCGATCCAGGGGGCTCCTACAATGAGCAGTTCTTC

abundance: many
d_gene: NA
j_gene: TRBJ1-2
v_gene: TRBV6-1
CDR3aa: CASSEWGSNYGYTF
CDR3nt: TGTGCCAGCAGTGAATGGGGATCTAACTATGGCTACACCTTC

abundance: many
d_gene: NA
j_gene: TRBJ2-7
v_gene: TRBV20-1
CDR3aa: CSALNSYDDEQYF
CDR3nt: TGCAGTGCCCTGAACAGTTATGACGACGAGCAGTACTTC

abundance: NA
d_gene: TRBD1
j_gene: TRBJ1-2
v_gene: TRBV12-3/TRBV12-4
CDR3aa: CASAFAGTENYGYTF
CDR3nt: TGTGCCAGCGCGTTTGCCGGGACAGAAAACTATGGCTACACCTTC

abundance: many
d_gene: TRBD1
j_gene: TRBJ1-1
v_gene: TRBV7-9
CDR3aa: CASSLGLTGARNAEAFF
CDR3nt: TGTGCCAGCAGCTTAGGTCTTACAGGGGCTCGGAACGCTGAAGCTTTCTTT

abundance: once
d_gene: NA
j_gene: TRBJ2-7
v_gene: TRBV3-1
CDR3aa: CASSLPQGEQYF
CDR3nt: TGTGCCAGCAGCTTACCTCAGGGAGAGCAGTACTTC

abundance: NA
d_gene: NA
j_gene: TRBJ2-6
v_gene: TRBV20-1
CDR3aa: CSGLELGLGANVLTF
CDR3nt: TGCAGTGGTCTGGAACTGGGCCTCGGGGCCAACGTCCTGACTTTC

abundance: many
d_gene: TRBD1
j_gene: TRBJ2-7
v_gene: TRBV3-1
CDR3aa: CASSQAAGTGGEQYF
CDR3nt: TGTGCCAGCAGCCAAGCCGCCGGGACAGGGGGGGAGCAGTACTTC

abundance: few
d_gene: NA
j_gene: TRBJ2-1
v_gene: TRBV2
CDR3aa: CASSPPYYNGQFF
CDR3nt: TGTGCCAGCAGCCCCCCCTACTACAATGGGCAGTTCTTC

abundance: NA
d_gene: NA
j_gene: TRBJ1-1
v_gene: TRBV19
CDR3aa: CASSIVPGENTEAFF
CDR3nt: TGTGCCAGTAGTATAGTGCCAGGGGAGAACACTGAAGCTTTCTTT

abundance: NA
d_gene: TRBD2
j_gene: TRBJ2-3
v_gene: TRBV7-9
CDR3aa: CASSRDSSGGPSTDTQYF
CDR3nt: TGTGCCAGCAGTCGGGACTCTAGCGGGGGGCCTAGCACAGATACGCAGTATTTT

abundance: many
d_gene: TRBD1
j_gene: TRBJ1-6
v_gene: TRBV7-9
CDR3aa: CASSQTTGLGNLHF
CDR3nt: TGTGCCAGCAGCCAAACGACAGGGCTTGGGAACCTCCACTTT

abundance: NA
d_gene: NA
j_gene: TRBJ1-3
v_gene: TRBV5-1
CDR3aa: CASSLALTGNTIYF
CDR3nt: TGCGCCAGCAGCCTGGCCCTTACAGGAAACACCATATATTTT

abundance: few
d_gene: NA
j_gene: TRBJ1-2
v_gene: TRBV27
CDR3aa: CASTNLGGHGGYTF
CDR3nt: TGTGCCAGCACCAACTTAGGGGGGCATGGTGGCTACACCTTC

abundance: once
d_gene: NA
j_gene: TRBJ1-1
v_gene: TRBV28
CDR3aa: CASSWGSLGRMNTEAFF
CDR3nt: TGTGCCAGCAGTTGGGGGTCGCTTGGGAGGATGAACACTGAAGCTTTCTTT

abundance: few
d_gene: NA
j_gene: TRBJ1-2
v_gene: TRBV20-1
CDR3aa: CSDGVVGYTF
CDR3nt: TGCAGTGACGGCGTCGTTGGCTACACCTTC

abundance: NA
d_gene: NA
j_gene: TRBJ2-6
v_gene: TRBV25-1
CDR3aa: CASSARQHSGANVLTF
CDR3nt: TGTGCCAGCAGTGCCCGACAGCACTCTGGGGCCAACGTCCTGACTTTC

abundance: few
d_gene: NA
j_gene: TRBJ2-7
v_gene: TRBV29-1
CDR3aa: CSVGTPESSYEQYF
CDR3nt: TGCAGCGTGGGTACCCCTGAGAGCTCCTACGAGCAGTACTTC

abundance: NA
d_gene: TRBD2
j_gene: TRBJ2-7
v_gene: TRBV20-1
CDR3aa: CSATSGGAYEQYF
CDR3nt: TGCAGTGCTACTAGCGGGGGGGCCTACGAGCAGTACTTC

abundance: many
d_gene: NA
j_gene: TRBJ2-7
v_gene: TRBV12-3/TRBV12-4
CDR3aa: CASSLAGVSTYEQYF
CDR3nt: TGTGCCAGCAGTTTAGCGGGAGTGTCAACCTACGAGCAGTACTTC

abundance: many
d_gene: NA
j_gene: TRBJ2-2
v_gene: TRBV11-2
CDR3aa: CASSLQGTDTGELFF
CDR3nt: TGTGCCAGCAGCTTACAAGGGACGGACACCGGGGAGCTGTTTTTT

abundance: few
d_gene: NA
j_gene: TRBJ1-1
v_gene: TRBV6-1
CDR3aa: CASSLVDRMMNTEAFF
CDR3nt: TGTGCCAGCAGTTTAGTTGACCGTATGATGAACACTGAAGCTTTCTTT

abundance: many
d_gene: NA
j_gene: TRBJ2-3
v_gene: TRBV5-1
CDR3aa: CASSPLTGMNTQYF
CDR3nt: TGCGCCAGCAGCCCCCTCACAGGGATGAATACGCAGTATTTT

abundance: NA
d_gene: NA
j_gene: TRBJ1-5
v_gene: TRBV29-1
CDR3aa: CSAPRSNQPRHF
CDR3nt: TGCAGCGCTCCCAGGAGCAATCAGCCCCGGCATTTT

abundance: few
d_gene: NA
j_gene: TRBJ1-4
v_gene: TRBV3-1
CDR3aa: CATRGRVEKLFF
CDR3nt: TGTGCCACCCGGGGCAGAGTTGAAAAACTGTTTTTT

abundance: many
d_gene: NA
j_gene: TRBJ2-5
v_gene: TRBV20-1
CDR3aa: CSAVDIQETQYF
CDR3nt: TGCAGTGCGGTGGACATCCAAGAGACCCAGTACTTC

abundance: few
d_gene: TRBD1
j_gene: TRBJ1-1
v_gene: TRBV18
CDR3aa: CASSHRQGAGTEAFF
CDR3nt: TGTGCCAGCTCACACCGACAGGGGGCGGGGACTGAAGCTTTCTTT

abundance: many
d_gene: TRBD1
j_gene: TRBJ2-3
v_gene: TRBV5-1
CDR3aa: CASSLADRDADTQYF
CDR3nt: TGCGCCAGCAGCTTGGCCGACAGGGACGCAGATACGCAGTATTTT

abundance: NA
d_gene: TRBD2
j_gene: TRBJ2-1
v_gene: TRBV28
CDR3aa: CACRGTSGGRGEQFF
CDR3nt: TGTGCCTGCAGGGGGACTAGCGGGGGGCGGGGTGAGCAGTTCTTC

abundance: few
d_gene: NA
j_gene: TRBJ2-1
v_gene: TRBV11-2
CDR3aa: CASSPNFNSYNEQFF
CDR3nt: TGTGCCAGCAGCCCAAATTTTAACTCCTACAATGAGCAGTTCTTC

abundance: many
d_gene: NA
j_gene: TRBJ2-1
v_gene: TRBV5-1
CDR3aa: CASSPGSARNEQFF
CDR3nt: TGCGCCAGCAGCCCGGGGTCGGCCAGAAATGAGCAGTTCTTC

abundance: NA
d_gene: TRBD2
j_gene: TRBJ2-3
v_gene: TRBV6-1
CDR3aa: CASSGAGIADTQYF
CDR3nt: TGTGCCTCTAGCGGGGCGGGAATCGCAGATACGCAGTATTTT

abundance: NA
d_gene: NA
j_gene: TRBJ2-5
v_gene: TRBV7-7
CDR3aa: CASSFKAGETQYF
CDR3nt: TGTGCTAGCAGCTTCAAAGCGGGAGAGACCCAGTACTTC

abundance: few
d_gene: TRBD1
j_gene: TRBJ1-3
v_gene: TRBV6-1
CDR3aa: CASSDRAENTIYF
CDR3nt: TGTGCCAGCAGCGACAGGGCCGAAAACACCATATATTTT

abundance: NA
d_gene: TRBD2
j_gene: TRBJ2-2
v_gene: TRBV28
CDR3aa: CASSSGGSNTGELFF
CDR3nt: TGTGCCAGCAGTTCGGGGGGATCGAACACCGGGGAGCTGTTTTTT